This TCR beta chain was captured in a study of immune evolution from preneoplasia to lung adenocarcinoma (dated by TCRdb to the early 2020s). The study in broad terms: HLA loss of heterozygosity was found in approximately 7% of AIS, around 14% of MIA and about 32% of ADC lesions, and in no AAH lesions. The study combined immune gene expression, TCR sequencing and multiplex immunofluorescence to profile immune contexture across lung adenocarcinoma precursors and invasive adenocarcinoma. Resected precursor lesions (AAH, AIS, MIA) and invasive adenocarcinomas were compared against paired morphologically normal lung tissue. Sample size was based on specimen availability rather than a prior power calculation. The immune data were combined with whole exome sequencing and methylation data from the same cohort of nodules. A total of around 50 patients with pulmonary nodules who underwent surgical resection were included in the overall cohort. TCR sequencing data came from 45 to 65 patients. The study reported that some 100 samples were used for TCR sequencing. POLYSOLVER was used to infer class I HLA alleles from exome data, and LOHHLA was used to detect allele-specific HLA loss.

Overall study results and their limits: Normal lung had the highest top T cell clone frequencies, which appeared to decline progressively from AAH through AIS, MIA and invasive adenocarcinoma. The highest T cell clonality was observed in KRAS-mutant nodules compared with EGFR-mutant or double wild-type lesions. Clonality was highest in normal lung, while later-stage lesions appeared to have lower clonality but higher T cell density and diversity. Because every patient came from Japan and China, how well the results apply to Western populations was uncertain. The findings reflected association rather than direct causation, and larger cohorts with long-term follow-up and longitudinal biopsies were considered necessary.

Using the immunoSEQ hsTCRbeta Kit, TCR beta CDR3 regions were sequenced from DNA. Per the authors' processing: The ImmunoSEQ Analyzer was used to analyse the TCR sequencing data. T cell clonality was defined as 1 minus Pielou's evenness, as computed on productive rearrangements. To measure T cell diversity, the inverse Simpson index was applied to productive templates. T cell density was defined as TCR beta template counts normalized to usable DNA, with usable DNA estimated by amplifying and sequencing housekeeping genes. TCR metrics were compared across histologic stages using two-sided Kruskal-Wallis tests. TCRdb stores this immuneACCESS table with in-frame sequences only. Part of the clones is absent; in the studies checked, under half of the shortfall reflects unresolved V genes, and no reason is known for the rest. From that table come the V and J calls and clone size; the DNA was used to work out D and trimming. This sample is represented by about 14,000 clones; 80% to 90% of them were singletons. 4.2% of the sample goes to the ten largest clones.

This clone occurred once. The antigen this receptor binds is unknown. Base-call qualities are not available, and no considerably larger clone is one nucleotide away. Between 2014 and 2017, the patients underwent resection in either Japan or China. Two lung cancer pathologists independently confirmed the histologic diagnosis of each case on H&E slides. Premalignant or tumor cells were enriched for nucleic acid extraction by macro-dissection performed after pathologic assessment. DNA was isolated from FFPE tissue using the AllPrep DNA/RNA FFPE Kit. The germline V gene yields SNHLY for CDR1 and FYNNEI for CDR2. Trimming costs V 5 bases and J 4 bases, and their ends lie 18 bases apart. Reading from cysteine to phenylalanine, the CDR3 counts 16 amino acids. The DNA shown is the 48-base CDR3, in frame from base 1.

The TCR comes from a person aged 70 to 85 with lung adenocarcinoma. Rearrangement joined TRBV2 to TRBJ1-3, and the D gene may be TRBD1, 5 bases matching. Sequencing was done on a sample of FFPE minimally invasive lung adenocarcinoma tissue. Explained via the paper, the cell subset or site label denotes: micro-invasive lung adenocarcinoma (MIA). The CDR3 in this case is CASSRGGSDSGNTIYF. The DNA reads as follows: TGTGCCAGCAGTCGGGGGGGGAGTGATAGCGGAAACACCATATATTTT.